The 5 T cell receptor beta chains presented below share a single source sample, sequenced in a study of cytomegalovirus exposure and HLA in healthy donors. PCR primers comprised 60 Vbeta and 13 Jbeta primers. Profiled with immunoSEQ multiplex PCR; TCRdb holds only in-frame clones, not every one. The sample has 95,000 to 150,000 clones, around 80% seen once. The sample comprised PBMCs. The receptors shown here come from a woman aged 30 to 39 in good health and CMV-seronegative.

This clone was counted only a few times. This chain links TRBV28 with TRBJ2-7, with D perhaps matching TRBD1 (6 bases). Trimming removed 7 bases at V and 2 bases at J, with 18 bases between. Germline V gene sequence: CDR1 MDHEN, CDR2 SYDVKM. This CDR3 is built from 15 residues. CDR3 region: CASTLSGAGPYEQYF. CDR3 coding DNA: TGTGCCAGCACCCTTTCAGGGGCAGGACCCTACGAGCAGTACTTC. Complete variable domain (other parts from reference TRBV28 and TRBJ2-7): DVKVTQSSRYLVKRTGEKVFLECVQDMDHENMFWYRQDPGLGLRLIYFSYDVKMKEKGDIPEGYSVSREKKERFSLILESASTNQTSMYLCASTLSGAGPYEQYFGPGTRLTVT.

This clone was seen more than once but under ten times. This chain connects TRBV30 to TRBJ1-5, with 9 nucleotides matching TRBD1. The CDR3 is made up of 16 amino acids. Germline lookup yields CDR1 GTSNPN and CDR2 SVGIG (reference sequence). Trimming at V came to 0 bases and at J to 1 base, leaving 4 bases not matched to a gene. CDR3: CAWSVRTGESNQPQHF. CDR3 nucleotides: TGTGCCTGGAGTGTCCGGACAGGGGAAAGCAATCAGCCCCAGCATTTT.

The rearrangement links TRBV28 to TRBJ2-5; D may be TRBD2 (5 bases). With the DNA end fitting TRBJ2-7 better, the J assignment may be wrong. CDR3 length: 16 residues. The germline V gene encodes CDR1 MDHEN and CDR2 SYDVKM. CDR3 coding DNA: TGTGCCAGCAGTTTAGGGCCGGGAAAAGGACTCTACGAGCAGTACTTC. This gives the protein CASSLGPGKGLYEQYF.

This clone was found a few times. The same CDR3 arises from other DNA sequences in this sample as well. V and J are TRBV30 and TRBJ1-4; D remains ambiguous. The CDR3 has 12 amino acids. Germline values: CDR1 GTSNPN, CDR2 SVGIG (reference sequence). Trimming took 0 bases from V and 7 from J, leaving 6 bases between them. The CDR3 loop reads CAWSVLREKLFF. CDR3 nucleotide sequence: TGTGCCTGGAGTGTACTCCGTGAAAAACTGTTTTTT.

The sample holds a few counts of this clone. The chain carries TRBV19 and TRBJ2-1; no clear D. The CDR3 spans 12 residues. The germline CDR1 and CDR2 sequences are LNHDA and SQIVND (reference sequence). V gave up 0 bases and J gave up 6 bases, with 3 bases separating them. The CDR3: CASSIDGNEQFF. DNA for the CDR3: TGTGCCAGTAGTATAGACGGCAATGAGCAGTTCTTC.